A selection of T cell receptor beta chains follows, all from one sample in a study of blood T cell repertoires in COVID-19. Sequencing was performed with immunoSEQ multiplex PCR; in TCRdb, only in-frame clones are kept and a portion is missing. The sample has tens of thousands of clones; over 55% are singletons. Sequenced sample: peripheral blood. These receptors all come from a woman in her sixties or seventies with COVID-19, enrolled during active disease. Both conserved end residues are part of each CDR3. Fields, in order: D gene, J gene, V gene, CDR3 protein. A D gene is named only where the DNA matches it firmly.

D gene: TRBD1
J gene: TRBJ1-2
V gene: TRBV28
CDR3 protein: CASSGDRVYGYTF

D gene: TRBD2
J gene: TRBJ2-3
V gene: TRBV5-1
CDR3 protein: CASTIAGPDTQYF

D gene: TRBD1
J gene: TRBJ1-6
V gene: TRBV6-2/TRBV6-3
CDR3 protein: CASSDRGPSPLHF

D gene: .
J gene: TRBJ2-1
V gene: TRBV4-2
CDR3 protein: CASSRGRSYNEQFF

D gene: .
J gene: TRBJ1-1
V gene: TRBV19
CDR3 protein: CASSQDNRGNTEAFF

D gene: TRBD1
J gene: TRBJ1-5
V gene: TRBV15
CDR3 protein: CATSRERDRINQPQHF

D gene: .
J gene: TRBJ1-2
V gene: TRBV18
CDR3 protein: CASSPESNYGYTF

D gene: TRBD1
J gene: TRBJ1-1
V gene: TRBV11-3
CDR3 protein: CASSPRTGDTEAFF

D gene: .
J gene: TRBJ1-4
V gene: TRBV5-1
CDR3 protein: CASSLSVQLAGTPEKLFF

D gene: TRBD1
J gene: TRBJ2-3
V gene: TRBV27
CDR3 protein: CASARNRGDTQYF

D gene: .
J gene: TRBJ2-3
V gene: TRBV10-3
CDR3 protein: CAISNTDTQYF

D gene: .
J gene: TRBJ2-1
V gene: TRBV7-2
CDR3 protein: CASSLEGGLDEQFF

D gene: .
J gene: TRBJ2-7
V gene: TRBV27
CDR3 protein: CASRPGQTPYEQYF

D gene: .
J gene: TRBJ1-5
V gene: TRBV6-2/TRBV6-3
CDR3 protein: CASSTGLFSNQPQHF

D gene: .
J gene: TRBJ1-4
V gene: TRBV4-3
CDR3 protein: CASSQDGAPNEKLFF

D gene: .
J gene: TRBJ1-3
V gene: TRBV27
CDR3 protein: CASSSLRQNPGNTIYF